This passage covers 12 T cell receptor beta chains from one sample sequenced in a study of blood T cell repertoires in COVID-19. Method: immunoSEQ multiplex PCR; TCRdb's copy keeps in-frame clones and lacks some. Of approximately 100,000 clones in the sample, 85% were seen once. The sample consisted of peripheral blood. The source is an elderly man with acute or convalescent COVID-19.

The CDR3 region is CASSLEPGSYNEQFF. CDR3 in DNA: TGTGCCAGCAGCTTAGAGCCGGGCTCCTACAATGAGCAGTTCTTC. The chain uses TRBV7-8 and TRBJ2-1; D not certain. The ends were cut back, 1 base at V and 0 bases at J, with 7 bases in the middle. From germline, CDR1 is SGHVS and CDR2 FQNEAQ. The CDR3 is made up of 15 amino acids. The full variable domain, completed using reference TRBV7-8 and TRBJ2-1, is GAGVSQSPRYKVAKRGQDVALRCDPISGHVSLFWYQQALGQGPEFLTYFQNEAQLDKSGLPSDRFFAERPEGSVSTLKIQRTQQEDSAVYLCASSLEPGSYNEQFFGPGTRLTVL.

J is TRBJ1-6 and V is TRBV6-6; D gene unclear. The V and J ends lost 3 bases and 7 bases respectively, with 10 bases between them. Looked up from germline, CDR1 is MNHNY and CDR2 is SVGAGI (reference sequence). CDR3 length: 14 residues. CDR3 nucleotide sequence: TGTGCCAGCAGTTATGACGGGTACAATTCACCCCTCCACTTT. Translated, it gives CASSYDGYNSPLHF.

This chain connects TRBV11-3 to TRBJ2-3; TRBD2 aligns across 7 bases. The CDR3 is 16 residues long. In germline, CDR1 is SGHNT, CDR2 YENEEA. V was clipped by 5 bases and J by 0 bases; unmatched bases: 8. The CDR3 protein is CASSKTIAGSTDTQYF. CDR3 coding DNA: TGTGCCAGCAGCAAAACAATAGCGGGTAGCACAGATACGCAGTATTTT.

The J gene is TRBJ1-1, the V gene TRBV6-2 or TRBV6-3; D remains unclear. Germline CDR1 and CDR2: MNHEY and SVGEGT. The length of the CDR3 is 13 residues. The V end lost 6 bases, the J end lost 1 base, and 9 bases lay between the germline ends. Here the CDR3 DNA reads TGTGCCAGCAGCCACCGGGAGAACACTGAAGCTTTCTTT. This sequence encodes CASSHRENTEAFF.

This chain links TRBV4-1 with TRBJ1-1; 8 bases line up with TRBD1. Germline assignment: CDR1 MGHRA and CDR2 YSYEKL. The CDR3 is made up of 15 amino acids. V gave up 3 bases and J gave up 4 bases; unmatched junction bases: 7. CDR3 DNA sequence: TGCGCCAGCAGCCAGGGCCAGGGGGCGGCCACTGAAGCTTTCTTT. Translating it yields CASSQGQGAATEAFF.

V usage is TRBV2 and J usage is TRBJ2-7; D gene ambiguous. The CDR3 loop spans 12 amino acids. Trimming shortened V by 3 bases and J by 2 bases, and 5 bases separated the two germline ends. Looked up from germline, CDR1 is SNHLY and CDR2 is FYNNEI. Here the CDR3 reads CASSESTYEQYF. CDR3 coding DNA: TGTGCCAGCAGTGAGTCCACCTACGAGCAGTACTTC.

The CDR3 loop reads CATSRGRASSRISYEQYF. Here the CDR3 DNA reads TGTGCCACCAGCAGAGGACGTGCCTCTAGCAGAATCTCCTACGAGCAGTACTTC. J is TRBJ2-7 and V is TRBV15; possibly TRBD2 for D (5 bases). Per the germline V gene, CDR1 is LNHNV and CDR2 is YYDKDF (reference sequence). This CDR3 spans 18 amino acids. Trimming stripped 1 base from V and 0 bases from J, with 19 bases between.

This sequence joins TRBV18 and TRBJ2-7, with 10 bases identical to TRBD1. Per germline, CDR1 KGHSH and CDR2 LQKENI. J gave up 6 bases and V 8 bases, and 7 bases lay outside the gene matches. This CDR3 has 13 residues. In nucleotides, the CDR3 is TGTGCCAGCCACGGGACAGGGGTGTTCGAGCAGTACTTC. It specifies CASHGTGVFEQYF. Full variable domain (remainder filled in from reference TRBV18 and TRBJ2-7): NAGVMQNPRHLVRRRGQEARLRCSPMKGHSHVYWYRQLPEEGLKFMVYLQKENIIDESGMPKERFSAEFPKEGPSILRIQQVVRGDSAAYFCASHGTGVFEQYFGPGTRLTVT.

The chain recombines TRBV27 with TRBJ1-2; D perhaps matches TRBD1 (6 bases). The CDR3 spans 15 residues. Per the germline V gene, CDR1 is MNHEY and CDR2 is SMNVEV (reference sequence). The V end was cut by 5 bases, the J end by 5 bases, with 18 bases between. The CDR3 sequence is CASSVRWGHGYGYTF. The CDR3 nucleotides are TGTGCCAGCAGTGTACGGTGGGGGCACGGGTATGGCTACACCTTC.

The chain joins TRBV28 to TRBJ1-4, with D perhaps TRBD1 (6 bases). The V end was cut by 5 bases, the J end by 6 bases, with 16 bases between. The length of the CDR3 is 15 residues. CDR1 MDHEN and CDR2 SYDVKM come from the germline V gene. CDR3 DNA: TGTGCCAGCAGTCCGTCGACTGGGGGCCATGAAAAACTGTTTTTT. Translation gives CASSPSTGGHEKLFF.

This clone came up once. The chain couples TRBV4-1 to TRBJ1-5; the D gene is possibly TRBD1 (5 bases). The CDR3 runs to 14 residues. Germline CDR1 is MGHRA and CDR2 is YSYEKL. The V gene lost 1 base and the J gene lost 5 bases, with 9 bases spanning the gap. The CDR3 spells CASSQVGGDQPQHF. The CDR3 nucleotides read TGCGCCAGCAGCCAAGTGGGGGGGGATCAGCCCCAGCATTTT.

The genes are TRBV7-9 and TRBJ2-7, with 9 bases that match TRBD2. V shed 5 bases and J 6 bases; nucleotides not matched to a gene: 11. The CDR3 spans 15 residues. Per germline, CDR1 SEHNR and CDR2 FQNEAQ (reference sequence). CDR3 nucleotides: TGTGCCAGCAGCCCTTTGGCGGGAGGGCCCGGCGAGCAGTACTTC. The encoded protein is CASSPLAGGPGEQYF.